This T cell receptor (beta chain) was found in a study of OX40 agonist ivuxolimab in advanced cancers. The length of the CDR3 is 16 residues. Germline-derived CDR1 and CDR2 are MNHNS and SASEGT. V was pared by 3 bases and J by 2 bases, with 17 bases between. Clones were read by immunoSEQ multiplex PCR, and TCRdb kept only the in-frame ones, dropping some. The data hold 43,000 or so clones, with approximately 88% observed a single time. This clone was counted a few times. The sample consisted of CD4+ or CD8+ T cells sorted from blood, taken in a trial of the OX40 agonist ivuxolimab. V gene TRBV6-1 combines with J gene TRBJ2-7, with D maybe TRBD2 (6 bases). The TCR sequence derives from an adult with an advanced solid tumor such as melanoma, head and neck, liver or kidney cancer. CDR3 in amino acids: CASSDNPTSPTYEQYF. For the CDR3, the DNA is TGTGCCAGCAGTGACAACCCGACTAGTCCGACCTACGAGCAGTACTTC.